These 19 T cell receptor beta chains were sequenced from one sample in a study of cytomegalovirus exposure and HLA in healthy donors. The PCR used 60 Vbeta and 13 Jbeta primers. Sequencing used immunoSEQ multiplex PCR; TCRdb keeps in-frame clones, though not all of them. The sample gives under 200,000 clones, around 81% of which show up once; 4.5% to 6% is in the top ten. The sample consisted of PBMCs. The receptors shown here come from a man aged 40-55 years in good health and CMV-seronegative.

V gene TRBV6-1 combines with J gene TRBJ2-5, with 8 positions matching TRBD1. The J call may be incorrect, as the DNA end agrees better with TRBJ2-7. The CDR3 loop spans 16 amino acids. Germline CDR1 MNHNS, CDR2 SASEGT. The CDR3 sequence: CASSEAPDRGPYEQYF. CDR3 in DNA: TGTGCCAGCAGTGAAGCCCCTGACAGGGGTCCCTACGAGCAGTACTTC.

The rearrangement joins TRBV4-3 to TRBJ2-7; a weak D match, TRBD1 (7 bases). Germline V gene data show CDR1 as LGHNA and CDR2 as YSLEER. V was shortened by 2 bases and J by 5 bases, with 16 bases between the two germline ends. This CDR3 spans 15 amino acids. CDR3 region: CASSQTQGGGNEQYF. The CDR3 bases are TGCGCCAGCAGCCAAACCCAAGGAGGGGGCAACGAGCAGTACTTC.

The chain links TRBV7-2 to TRBJ2-7, with a weak D call TRBD1 (6 bases). The CDR3 is 15 residues long. Trimming removed 3 bases from V and 0 bases from J, with 12 bases in between. Germline CDR1 SGHTA, CDR2 FQGNSA. CDR3 sequence reads: CASSFRGQTSYEQYF. The CDR3, as DNA: TGTGCCAGCAGCTTTCGAGGACAGACCTCCTACGAGCAGTACTTC.

The chain joins TRBV9 to TRBJ2-1; 13 bases are a match to TRBD2. Per germline, CDR1 SGDLS and CDR2 YYNGEE. Trimming cost V 4 bases and J 8 bases; bases outside gene matches: 6. The CDR3 is 15 residues long. The DNA for the CDR3 is TGTGCCAGCAGCCGTGGGACTAGCGGGGTCGATGAGCAGTTCTTC. It yields the protein CASSRGTSGVDEQFF.

In this sample, this clone turned up once. The V and J genes are TRBV25-1 and TRBJ2-5, with D maybe TRBD1 (6 bases). The CDR3 covers 15 residues. The germline V gene has CDR1 MGHDK and CDR2 SYGVNS. Trimming pared 2 bases from V and 2 bases from J, leaving 12 bases between. The CDR3 sequence is CASSEGGRGQETQYF. CDR3 coding DNA: TGTGCCAGCAGTGAAGGGGGCAGGGGACAAGAGACCCAGTACTTC.

The rearrangement links TRBV16 to TRBJ2-3; the D gene is possibly TRBD1 (5 bases). From germline, CDR1 is KGHSY and CDR2 FQNENV. The CDR3 totals 14 residues. The V end lost 4 bases, the J end lost 2 bases, and 10 bases lay between the germline ends. The CDR3, as DNA: TGTGCCAGCAGCCGAAGACAGACCACAGATACGCAGTATTTT. Its translation is CASSRRQTTDTQYF.

V gene TRBV7-2 combines with J gene TRBJ2-5; 8 nucleotides agree with TRBD1. The CDR3 loop spans 14 amino acids. Germline V lookup: CDR1 SGHTA, CDR2 FQGNSA. Trimming at V came to 3 bases and at J to 9 bases, leaving 9 bases not matched to a gene. CDR3 sequence (DNA): TGTGCCAGCAGCTTGGACAGGGCCCTTCGGGCCCAGTACTTC. It yields the protein CASSLDRALRAQYF.

A single count supports this clone. In DNA form, the CDR3 reads TGTGCCAGCAGCCCAGGGGTAGGACAAGAGACCCAGTACTTC. As protein: CASSPGVGQETQYF. The chain recombines TRBV5-4 with TRBJ2-5; weak D call: TRBD1 (6 bases). Looked up from germline, CDR1 is SGHNT and CDR2 is YYREEE (reference sequence). Deletions cut 4 bases from V and 2 bases from J, with 12 bases between. The CDR3 extends over 14 amino acids.

The V call is TRBV9, the J call TRBJ1-2; a possible D gene is TRBD1 (6 bases). This CDR3 comprises 14 residues. Per the germline V gene, CDR1 is SGDLS and CDR2 is YYNGEE. Trimming left V 0 bases short and J 8 bases short, with 14 bases between. The CDR3 loop reads CASSVARGYEGYTF. Here the CDR3 DNA reads TGTGCCAGCAGCGTAGCCAGGGGCTACGAGGGCTACACCTTC.

The chain recombines TRBV7-2 with TRBJ2-1, with 8 bases aligning to TRBD1. The CDR3 spans 15 residues. The V gene's germline CDR1 is SGHTA and CDR2 FQGNSA. Unmatched junction bases numbered 5, after V lost 1 base and J lost 6 bases. CDR3: CASSLDGQGFNEQFF. Written as DNA, the CDR3 is TGTGCCAGCAGCTTAGATGGACAGGGTTTCAATGAGCAGTTCTTC.

The rearrangement joins TRBV7-2 to TRBJ1-1; D gene unclear. The V gene lost 1 base and the J gene lost 2 bases, with 11 bases spanning the gap. The CDR3 contains 15 residues. From germline, CDR1 is SGHTA and CDR2 FQGNSA. The CDR3 coding sequence is TGTGCCAGCAGCTTAGGGGGAGGATTTAACACTGAAGCTTTCTTT. Translation: CASSLGGGFNTEAFF.

This chain uses TRBV5-4 with TRBJ2-1; possibly TRBD1 for D (5 bases). Germline CDR1 is SGHNT and CDR2 is YYREEE (reference sequence). The V and J ends lost 0 bases and 0 bases respectively, with 10 bases between them. The CDR3 covers 16 residues. In DNA, the CDR3 is TGTGCCAGCAGCTTGGCAGGGTCCCGCTCCTACAATGAGCAGTTCTTC. This sequence encodes CASSLAGSRSYNEQFF.

V usage is TRBV5-1 and J usage is TRBJ1-1; the match to TRBD1 covers 7 bases. CDR1 and CDR2 (germline): SGHRS, YFSETQ. With V trimmed by 7 bases and J by 1 base, 10 bases remained unmatched. The length of the CDR3 is 15 residues. The CDR3 here is CASSLSGTANTEAFF. The DNA for the CDR3 is TGCGCCAGCTCCCTGTCCGGGACAGCGAACACTGAAGCTTTCTTT. Together with reference TRBV5-1 and TRBJ1-1, the CDR3 gives the full variable domain: KAGVTQTPRYLIKTRGQQVTLSCSPISGHRSVSWYQQTPGQGLQFLFEYFSETQRNKGNFPGRFSGRQFSNSRSEMNVSTLELGDSALYLCASSLSGTANTEAFFGQGTRLTVV.

The gene calls are TRBV10-1 and TRBJ2-7, with 8 bases identical to TRBD2. The CDR3 runs 13 residues. In germline, CDR1 is WNHNN, CDR2 SYGVQD (reference sequence). V gave up 10 bases and J gave up 3 bases; unmatched junction bases: 8. CDR3 in DNA: TGCGCCATCCCAGCGGGGGTTAACTACGAGCAGTACTTC. It is translated as CAIPAGVNYEQYF.

The chain's CDR3 is CASGSQGLGNQPQHF. CDR3 DNA: TGTGCTAGTGGAAGCCAGGGGCTTGGCAATCAGCCCCAGCATTTT. This chain connects TRBV12-5 to TRBJ1-5, with D possibly being TRBD1 (6 bases). CDR3 size: 15 residues. Trimming stripped 6 bases from V and 2 bases from J, with 14 bases between. Germline V gene lookup returns CDR1 LGHNT and CDR2 FRNRAP.

The CDR3 protein is CASSYSAGPEKLFF. As DNA, the CDR3 is TGTGCCAGCAGTTACTCGGCTGGTCCTGAAAAACTGTTTTTT. The chain employs TRBV6-6 and TRBJ1-4, with no clear D. Germline CDR1 reads MNHNY; CDR2 reads SVGAGI (reference sequence). This CDR3 has 14 residues. V shed 0 bases and J shed 7 bases, with 9 bases lying between them.

The gene calls are TRBV4-1 and TRBJ1-6, with 7 bases fitting TRBD1. From germline, CDR1 is MGHRA and CDR2 YSYEKL. The J segment lost 6 bases and the V segment lost 4 bases, leaving 6 bases of the junction unmatched. The CDR3 has 15 amino acids. The CDR3 sequence: CASSRDSRLNSPLHF. For the CDR3, the DNA is TGCGCCAGCAGCCGGGACAGCCGGCTTAATTCACCCCTCCACTTT.

This chain joins TRBV5-1 and TRBJ2-3; 13 positions agree with TRBD2. V was pared by 5 bases and J by 5 bases, with 8 bases of the junction left unmatched. The CDR3 consists of 16 residues. Germline CDR1 is SGHRS and CDR2 is YFSETQ. The CDR3 DNA is TGCGCCAGCAGTTCCGGACTAGCGGGAGCCGAAGATACGCAGTATTTT. It specifies CASSSGLAGAEDTQYF.

The gene calls are TRBV7-2 and TRBJ2-1; D is uncertain. Per the germline V gene, CDR1 is SGHTA and CDR2 is FQGNSA. The CDR3 totals 15 residues. V was pared by 1 base and J by 0 bases, with 7 bases between. DNA of the CDR3: TGTGCCAGCAGCTTAGGCGGTTACTCCTACAATGAGCAGTTCTTC. Protein product: CASSLGGYSYNEQFF.